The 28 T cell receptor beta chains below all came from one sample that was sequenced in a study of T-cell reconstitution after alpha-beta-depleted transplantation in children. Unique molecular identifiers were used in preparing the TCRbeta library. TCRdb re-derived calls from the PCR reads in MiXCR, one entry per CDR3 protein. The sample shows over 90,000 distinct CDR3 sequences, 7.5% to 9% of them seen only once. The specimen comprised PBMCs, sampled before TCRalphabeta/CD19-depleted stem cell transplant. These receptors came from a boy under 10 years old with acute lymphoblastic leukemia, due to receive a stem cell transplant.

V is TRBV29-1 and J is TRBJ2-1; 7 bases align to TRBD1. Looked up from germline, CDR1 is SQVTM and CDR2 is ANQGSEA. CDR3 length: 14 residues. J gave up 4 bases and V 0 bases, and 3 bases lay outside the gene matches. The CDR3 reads CSVEEGGRYNEQFF. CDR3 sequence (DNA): TGCAGCGTTGAAGAAGGGGGCAGGTACAATGAGCAGTTCTTC.

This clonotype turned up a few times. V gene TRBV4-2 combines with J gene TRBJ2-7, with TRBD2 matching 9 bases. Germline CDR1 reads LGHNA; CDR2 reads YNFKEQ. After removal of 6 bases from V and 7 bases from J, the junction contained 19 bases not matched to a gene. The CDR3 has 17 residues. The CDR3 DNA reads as TGTGCCAGCAGTCACCCGTCTCTAGCGGGGCCCTCTAGGGAGCAGTACTTC. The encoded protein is CASSHPSLAGPSREQYF.

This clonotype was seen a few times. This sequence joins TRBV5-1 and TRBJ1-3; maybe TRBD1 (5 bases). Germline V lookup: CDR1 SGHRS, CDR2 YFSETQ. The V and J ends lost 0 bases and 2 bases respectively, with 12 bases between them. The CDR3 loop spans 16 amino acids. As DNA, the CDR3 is TGCGCCAGCAGCTTGGATCTCGGGGCAGCTGGAAACACCATATATTTT. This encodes CASSLDLGAAGNTIYF.

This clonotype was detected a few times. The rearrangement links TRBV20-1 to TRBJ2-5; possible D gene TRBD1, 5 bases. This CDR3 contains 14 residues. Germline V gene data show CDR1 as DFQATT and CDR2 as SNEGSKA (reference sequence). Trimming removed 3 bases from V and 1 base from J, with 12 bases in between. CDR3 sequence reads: CSASMTVIQETQYF. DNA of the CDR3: TGCAGTGCTAGTATGACAGTAATCCAAGAGACCCAGTACTTC.

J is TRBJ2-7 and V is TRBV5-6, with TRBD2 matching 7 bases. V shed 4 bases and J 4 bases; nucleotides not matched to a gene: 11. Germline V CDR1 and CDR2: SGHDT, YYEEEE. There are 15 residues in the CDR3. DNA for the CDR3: TGTGCCAGCAGCCTGGGGGGGACCCCCGTTTACGAGCAGTACTTC. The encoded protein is CASSLGGTPVYEQYF.

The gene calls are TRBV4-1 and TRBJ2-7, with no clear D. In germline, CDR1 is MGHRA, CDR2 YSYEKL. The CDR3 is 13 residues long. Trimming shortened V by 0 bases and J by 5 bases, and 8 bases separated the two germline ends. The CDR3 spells CASSQDMGNEQYF. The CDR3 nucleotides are TGCGCCAGCAGCCAAGATATGGGGAACGAGCAGTACTTC.

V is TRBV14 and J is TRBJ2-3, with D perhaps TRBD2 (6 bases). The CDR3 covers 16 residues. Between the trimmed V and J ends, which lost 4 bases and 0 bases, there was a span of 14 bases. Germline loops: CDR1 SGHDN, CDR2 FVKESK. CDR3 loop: CASSLYLARSTDTQYF. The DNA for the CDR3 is TGTGCCAGCAGCCTATACCTAGCGAGAAGCACAGATACGCAGTATTTT.

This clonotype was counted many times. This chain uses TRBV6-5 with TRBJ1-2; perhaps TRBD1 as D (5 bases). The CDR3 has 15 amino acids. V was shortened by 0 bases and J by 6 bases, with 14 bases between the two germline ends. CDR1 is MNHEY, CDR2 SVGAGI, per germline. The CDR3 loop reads CASSYSGREGNGYTF. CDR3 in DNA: TGTGCCAGCAGTTACTCGGGCAGGGAGGGGAATGGCTACACCTTC.

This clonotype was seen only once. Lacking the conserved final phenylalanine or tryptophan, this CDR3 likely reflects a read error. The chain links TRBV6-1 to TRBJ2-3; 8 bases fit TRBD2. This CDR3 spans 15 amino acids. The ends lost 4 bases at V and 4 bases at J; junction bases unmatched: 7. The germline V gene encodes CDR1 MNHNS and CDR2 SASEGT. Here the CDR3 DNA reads TGTGCCAGCAGTGGTTCGGGGGGGCAGGCAGATACGCAGTATGTT. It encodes CASSGSGGQADTQYV.

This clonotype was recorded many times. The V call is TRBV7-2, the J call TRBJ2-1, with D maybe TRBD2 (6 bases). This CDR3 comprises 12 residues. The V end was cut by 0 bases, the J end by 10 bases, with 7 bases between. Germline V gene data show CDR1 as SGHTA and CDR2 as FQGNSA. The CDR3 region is CASSLAGGEQFF. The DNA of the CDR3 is TGTGCCAGCAGCTTAGCGGGAGGCGAGCAGTTCTTC.

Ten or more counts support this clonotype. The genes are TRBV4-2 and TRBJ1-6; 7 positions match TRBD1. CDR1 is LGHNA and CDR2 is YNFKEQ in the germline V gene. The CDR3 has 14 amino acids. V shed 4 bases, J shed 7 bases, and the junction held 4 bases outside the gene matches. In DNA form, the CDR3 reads TGTGCCAGCAGCCTCGGGACAGAGAATTCACCCCTCCACTTT. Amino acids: CASSLGTENSPLHF.

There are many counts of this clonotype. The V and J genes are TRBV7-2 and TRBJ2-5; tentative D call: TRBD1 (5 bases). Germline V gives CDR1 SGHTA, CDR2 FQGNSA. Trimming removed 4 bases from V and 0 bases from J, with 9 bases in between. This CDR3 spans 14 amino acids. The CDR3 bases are TGTGCCAGCAGCTCCGGACATTACCAAGAGACCCAGTACTTC. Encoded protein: CASSSGHYQETQYF.

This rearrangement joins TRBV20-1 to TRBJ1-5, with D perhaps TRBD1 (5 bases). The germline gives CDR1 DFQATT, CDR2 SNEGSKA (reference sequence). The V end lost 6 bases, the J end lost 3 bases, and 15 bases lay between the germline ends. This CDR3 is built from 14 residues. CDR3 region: CSAWGGALNQPQHF. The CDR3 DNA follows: TGCAGTGCCTGGGGAGGGGCCCTCAATCAGCCCCAGCATTTT.

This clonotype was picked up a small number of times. CDR3 DNA: TGCAGTGCTAGGCGGGGGGGGAGCATGAACACTGAAGCTTTCTTT. Protein product: CSARRGGSMNTEAFF. The chain is built from TRBV20-1 and TRBJ1-1; possibly TRBD1 for D (5 bases). V was trimmed by 3 bases and J by 0 bases, leaving 14 bases between them. Germline-derived CDR1 and CDR2 are DFQATT and SNEGSKA (reference sequence). CDR3 length: 15 amino acids.

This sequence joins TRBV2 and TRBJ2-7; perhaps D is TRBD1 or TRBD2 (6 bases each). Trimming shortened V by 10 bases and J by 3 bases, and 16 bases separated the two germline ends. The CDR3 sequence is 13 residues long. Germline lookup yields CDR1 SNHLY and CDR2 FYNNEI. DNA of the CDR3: TGTGCCATCCTTGGGGGGCGCTTCTACGAGCAGTACTTC. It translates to CAILGGRFYEQYF.

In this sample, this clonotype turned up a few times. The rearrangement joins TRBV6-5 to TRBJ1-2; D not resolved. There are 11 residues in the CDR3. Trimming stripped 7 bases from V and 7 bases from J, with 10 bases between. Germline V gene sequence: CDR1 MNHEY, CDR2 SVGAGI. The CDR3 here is CASTAGGGYTF. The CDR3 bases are TGTGCCAGCACCGCGGGAGGTGGCTACACCTTC.

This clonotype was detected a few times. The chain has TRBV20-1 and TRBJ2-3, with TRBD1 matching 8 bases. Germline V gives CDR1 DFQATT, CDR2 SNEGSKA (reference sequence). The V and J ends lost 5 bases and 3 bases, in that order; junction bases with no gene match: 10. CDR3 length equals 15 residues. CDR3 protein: CSAYHRDRWTDTQYF. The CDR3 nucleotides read TGCAGTGCTTACCACCGGGACAGGTGGACAGATACGCAGTATTTT.

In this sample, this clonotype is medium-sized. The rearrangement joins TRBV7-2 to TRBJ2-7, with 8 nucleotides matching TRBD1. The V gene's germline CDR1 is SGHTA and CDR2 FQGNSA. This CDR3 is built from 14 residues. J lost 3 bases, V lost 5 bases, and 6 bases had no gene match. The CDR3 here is CASSLRDRIYEQYF. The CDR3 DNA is TGTGCCAGCAGCCTCCGGGACAGGATCTACGAGCAGTACTTC.

CDR3 DNA sequence: TGTGCCAGCAGCCAAGGCGGGGGGGGACTGTTTTTT. Translation gives CASSQGGGGLFF. The rearrangement links TRBV14 to TRBJ1-4; D perhaps matches TRBD1 (5 bases). With 1 base removed from V and 13 bases from J, the gap between germline ends came to 10 bases. CDR1 is SGHDN, CDR2 FVKESK, per germline. This CDR3 is built from 12 residues.

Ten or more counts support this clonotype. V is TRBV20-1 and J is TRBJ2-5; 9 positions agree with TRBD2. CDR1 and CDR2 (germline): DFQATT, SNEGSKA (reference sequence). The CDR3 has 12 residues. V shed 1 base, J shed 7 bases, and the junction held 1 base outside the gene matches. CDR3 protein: CSARVSGGTQYF. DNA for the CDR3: TGCAGTGCTAGAGTTAGCGGGGGGACCCAGTACTTC.

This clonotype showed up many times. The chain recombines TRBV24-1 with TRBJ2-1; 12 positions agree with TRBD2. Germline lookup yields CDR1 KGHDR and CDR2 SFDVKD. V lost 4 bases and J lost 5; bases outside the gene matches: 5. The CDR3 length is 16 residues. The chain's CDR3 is CATSDRGLAGNNEQFF. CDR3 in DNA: TGTGCCACCAGTGACCGAGGACTAGCGGGGAACAATGAGCAGTTCTTC.

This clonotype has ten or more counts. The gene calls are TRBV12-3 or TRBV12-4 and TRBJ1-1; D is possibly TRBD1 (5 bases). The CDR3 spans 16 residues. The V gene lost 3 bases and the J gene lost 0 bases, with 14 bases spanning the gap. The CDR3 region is CASSFSGVQMNTEAFF. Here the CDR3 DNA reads TGTGCCAGCAGTTTCTCGGGGGTCCAGATGAACACTGAAGCTTTCTTT.

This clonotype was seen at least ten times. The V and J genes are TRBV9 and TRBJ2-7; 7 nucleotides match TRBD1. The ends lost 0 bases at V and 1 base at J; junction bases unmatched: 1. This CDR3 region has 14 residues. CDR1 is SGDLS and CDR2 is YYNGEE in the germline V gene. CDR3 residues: CASSVGDSSYEQYF. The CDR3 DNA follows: TGTGCCAGCAGCGTAGGGGACAGTTCCTACGAGCAGTACTTC.

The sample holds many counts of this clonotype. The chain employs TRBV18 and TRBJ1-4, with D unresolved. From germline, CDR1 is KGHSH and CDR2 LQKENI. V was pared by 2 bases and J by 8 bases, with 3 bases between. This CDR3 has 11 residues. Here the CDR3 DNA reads TGTGCCAGCTCACCAGGGGAAAAACTGTTTTTT. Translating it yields CASSPGEKLFF.

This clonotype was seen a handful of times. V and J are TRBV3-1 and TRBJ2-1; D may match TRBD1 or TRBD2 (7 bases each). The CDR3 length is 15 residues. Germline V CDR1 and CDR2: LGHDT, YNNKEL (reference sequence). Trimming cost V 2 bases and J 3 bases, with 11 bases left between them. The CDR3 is CASSQQGGLYNEQFF. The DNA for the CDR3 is TGTGCCAGCAGCCAACAGGGGGGGCTCTACAATGAGCAGTTCTTC.

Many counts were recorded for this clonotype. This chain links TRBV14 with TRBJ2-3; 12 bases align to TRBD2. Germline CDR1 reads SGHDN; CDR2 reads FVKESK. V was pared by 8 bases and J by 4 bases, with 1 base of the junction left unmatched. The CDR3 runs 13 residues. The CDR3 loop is CASGLAGSDTQYF. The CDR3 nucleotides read TGTGCCAGCGGACTAGCGGGATCAGATACGCAGTATTTT.

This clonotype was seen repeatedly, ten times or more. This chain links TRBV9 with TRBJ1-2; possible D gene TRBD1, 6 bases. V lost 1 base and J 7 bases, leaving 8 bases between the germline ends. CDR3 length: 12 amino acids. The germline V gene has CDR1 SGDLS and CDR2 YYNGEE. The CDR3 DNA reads TGTGCCAGCAGCGTAAGAGGGGGTGGCTACACCTTC. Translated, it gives CASSVRGGGYTF.

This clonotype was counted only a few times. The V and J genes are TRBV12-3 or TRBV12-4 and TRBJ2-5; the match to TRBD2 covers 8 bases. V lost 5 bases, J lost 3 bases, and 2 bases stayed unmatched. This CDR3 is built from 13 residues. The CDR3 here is CASSQAGEETQYF. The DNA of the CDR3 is TGTGCCAGCAGTCAAGCGGGGGAAGAGACCCAGTACTTC.